This T cell receptor (beta chain) originates from a study of T cells after yellow fever vaccination. Study results and caveats: Abundant bulk-population clonotypes could contaminate the FACS-sorted repertoires. When the response was secondary, it was weaker but reached its peak faster, day 5 versus 15. Shared CD4/CD8 clonotypes were a small share, likely from convergent recombination.

Unmatched junction bases numbered 7, after V lost 0 bases and J lost 1 base. Germline CDR1 MNHEY, CDR2 SVGAGI. The CDR3 consists of 18 residues. Concerning this clonotype: What it binds is not known.

UMIs and a universal primer site were added when TCR cDNA was made by 5'RACE template switching. TCRdb called the 5' RACE reads again in MiXCR, with one record for every CDR3 protein. This table has some 110,000 distinct CDR3 sequences, around 8% appearing once. The material was CD8+ T cells sorted from PBMCs, obtained 45 days after the yellow fever booster vaccination. The clonotype was recovered from a young man who received the YFV17D yellow fever vaccine. V and J are TRBV6-5 and TRBJ2-3; 10 bases map to TRBD2. The CDR3 is CASSYSSGLAGGTDTQYF. In nucleotides, the CDR3 is TGTGCCAGCAGTTACTCGAGTGGGCTAGCGGGGGGCACAGATACGCAGTATTTT.